The rows below give T cell receptor beta chains drawn from one sample of a study of control samples from healthy donors and cancer patients. Only in-frame clones appear in the TCRdb table, and some are missing; sequencing was by immunoSEQ multiplex PCR. The sample yields some 100,000 clones, about four fifths seen once. The sequencing sample was made of blood. Receptor source: a woman between 25 and 40 years old in good health. Both conserved end residues are part of each CDR3. The D gene is left open where the match is weak. Size values are once, few and many counts, or a class for expanded clones, and some rows have none.

d_gene: NA
j_gene: TRBJ1-5
v_gene: TRBV6-5
abundance: NA
CDR3aa: CASSYGRFDQPQHF
CDR3nt: TGTGCCAGCAGTTACGGGCGGTTTGATCAGCCCCAGCATTTT

d_gene: TRBD1
j_gene: TRBJ2-1
v_gene: TRBV24-1
abundance: NA
CDR3aa: CATSKTGSSYNEQFF
CDR3nt: TGTGCCACCAGTAAGACAGGGAGCTCCTACAATGAGCAGTTCTTC

d_gene: NA
j_gene: TRBJ1-5
v_gene: TRBV29-1
abundance: NA
CDR3aa: CSGGEGFFQPQHF
CDR3nt: TGCAGCGGCGGTGAAGGGTTTTTTCAGCCCCAGCATTTT

d_gene: NA
j_gene: TRBJ2-5
v_gene: TRBV9
abundance: NA
CDR3aa: CASSPPRSETQYF
CDR3nt: TGTGCCAGCAGCCCCCCCCGGAGCGAGACCCAGTACTTC

d_gene: NA
j_gene: TRBJ1-6
v_gene: TRBV7-2
abundance: NA
CDR3aa: CASSSQWYNSPLHF
CDR3nt: TGTGCCAGCAGCTCTCAGTGGTATAATTCACCCCTCCACTTT

d_gene: TRBD1
j_gene: TRBJ1-2
v_gene: TRBV5-1
abundance: NA
CDR3aa: CASSLGQGAIYGYTF
CDR3nt: TGCGCCAGCAGCTTGGGACAGGGGGCGATCTATGGCTACACCTTC

d_gene: NA
j_gene: TRBJ2-7
v_gene: TRBV27
abundance: NA
CDR3aa: CASSPSGGAYEQYF
CDR3nt: TGTGCCAGCAGTCCATCGGGGGGCGCCTACGAGCAGTACTTC

d_gene: TRBD1
j_gene: TRBJ2-6
v_gene: TRBV7-9
abundance: NA
CDR3aa: CASSRQGSGANVLTF
CDR3nt: TGTGCCAGCAGCCGACAGGGCTCTGGGGCCAACGTCCTGACTTTC

d_gene: NA
j_gene: TRBJ2-3
v_gene: TRBV9
abundance: NA
CDR3aa: CASSVDLGPDTQYF
CDR3nt: TGTGCCAGCAGCGTAGACCTAGGGCCAGATACGCAGTATTTT

d_gene: NA
j_gene: TRBJ1-2
v_gene: TRBV6-5
abundance: few
CDR3aa: CATRTVYGYTF
CDR3nt: TGTGCCACCCGGACAGTTTATGGCTACACCTTC

d_gene: NA
j_gene: TRBJ2-7
v_gene: TRBV4-1
abundance: NA
CDR3aa: CASSQEGGLGREQYF
CDR3nt: TGCGCCAGCAGCCAAGAAGGCGGGCTAGGGAGGGAGCAGTACTTC

d_gene: NA
j_gene: TRBJ1-3
v_gene: TRBV21-1
abundance: NA
CDR3aa: CASTLAGKLRNTIYF
CDR3nt: TGTGCCAGCACCCTCGCCGGGAAGCTAAGAAACACCATATATTTT

d_gene: TRBD1
j_gene: TRBJ1-6
v_gene: TRBV5-6
abundance: NA
CDR3aa: CASSLVATGTSPLHF
CDR3nt: TGTGCCAGCAGCTTGGTAGCGACAGGGACCTCACCCCTCCACTTT

d_gene: TRBD1
j_gene: TRBJ1-3
v_gene: TRBV5-4
abundance: NA
CDR3aa: CASSLRDRGSGNTIYF
CDR3nt: TGTGCCAGCAGCTTGAGGGACAGGGGATCTGGAAACACCATATATTTT

d_gene: NA
j_gene: TRBJ2-2
v_gene: TRBV7-7
abundance: NA
CDR3aa: CASRSNTGELFF
CDR3nt: TGTGCCAGCAGATCCAACACCGGGGAGCTGTTTTTT

d_gene: TRBD1
j_gene: TRBJ2-1
v_gene: TRBV30
abundance: NA
CDR3aa: CAWSVLDRGIQEQFF
CDR3nt: TGTGCCTGGAGTGTACTGGACAGGGGCATACAAGAGCAGTTCTTC

d_gene: NA
j_gene: TRBJ1-2
v_gene: TRBV3-1/TRBV3-2
abundance: NA
CDR3aa: CASSQGSAGNGYTF
CDR3nt: TGTGCCAGCAGCCAAGGGAGTGCAGGGAATGGCTACACCTTC

d_gene: NA
j_gene: TRBJ2-3
v_gene: TRBV11-1
abundance: NA
CDR3aa: CASSFRRHSTDTQYF
CDR3nt: TGTGCCAGCAGCTTCCGACGGCATAGCACAGATACGCAGTATTTT

d_gene: NA
j_gene: TRBJ2-7
v_gene: TRBV4-2
abundance: few
CDR3aa: CASSQEQGSSYEQYF
CDR3nt: TGTGCCAGCAGCCAGGAACAGGGATCCTCCTACGAGCAGTACTTC

d_gene: NA
j_gene: TRBJ1-2
v_gene: TRBV19
abundance: NA
CDR3aa: CASGHRGGGYTF
CDR3nt: TGTGCCAGTGGCCATAGGGGGGGTGGCTACACCTTC

d_gene: TRBD1
j_gene: TRBJ1-2
v_gene: TRBV28
abundance: once
CDR3aa: CASQGSGTGSYGYTF
CDR3nt: TGTGCCAGCCAGGGCTCCGGGACAGGATCCTATGGCTACACCTTC

d_gene: NA
j_gene: TRBJ2-1
v_gene: TRBV4-3
abundance: once
CDR3aa: CASSQEAGSPGNEQFF
CDR3nt: TGCGCCAGCAGCCAAGAGGCGGGCTCCCCTGGCAATGAGCAGTTCTTC

d_gene: NA
j_gene: TRBJ1-1
v_gene: TRBV7-2
abundance: NA
CDR3aa: CASSLLEGNTEAFF
CDR3nt: TGTGCCAGCAGCTTATTAGAGGGGAACACTGAAGCTTTCTTT

d_gene: TRBD2
j_gene: TRBJ2-3
v_gene: TRBV6-1
abundance: once
CDR3aa: CASSGRTSGGQDTQYF
CDR3nt: TGTGCCAGCAGTGGACGGACTAGCGGGGGACAAGATACGCAGTATTTT

d_gene: NA
j_gene: TRBJ2-3
v_gene: TRBV12-3/TRBV12-4
abundance: few
CDR3aa: CASSLLDTQYF
CDR3nt: TGTGCCAGCAGTTTATTGGATACGCAGTATTTT

d_gene: TRBD1
j_gene: TRBJ1-2
v_gene: TRBV5-1
abundance: NA
CDR3aa: CASRHGQGNGYTF
CDR3nt: TGCGCCAGCAGGCATGGACAGGGAAATGGCTACACCTTC

d_gene: TRBD2
j_gene: TRBJ2-7
v_gene: TRBV7-6
abundance: NA
CDR3aa: CASSLELGGSYEQYF
CDR3nt: TGTGCCAGCAGCTTAGAACTGGGGGGGTCCTACGAGCAGTACTTC

d_gene: TRBD2
j_gene: TRBJ2-1
v_gene: TRBV6-5
abundance: NA
CDR3aa: CASKNPAGYNEQFF
CDR3nt: TGTGCCAGCAAGAACCCAGCGGGGTACAATGAGCAGTTCTTC

d_gene: NA
j_gene: TRBJ1-2
v_gene: TRBV6-2/TRBV6-3
abundance: NA
CDR3aa: CASSYLRKDGYTF
CDR3nt: TGTGCCAGCAGTTACTTGCGTAAGGATGGCTACACCTTC